One sample yielded the 2 T cell receptor beta chains listed below, sequenced in a study of cytomegalovirus exposure and HLA in healthy donors. With 60 Vbeta and 13 Jbeta primers, the PCR was carried out. Assay used: immunoSEQ multiplex PCR; TCRdb lists only in-frame clones, some missing. The sample lists approximately 90,000 clones, approximately 77% occurring once. The sample comprised PBMCs. All receptors derive from a woman between 40 and 55 years old in good health and CMV-seronegative.

This chain connects TRBV6-1 to TRBJ2-3, with 11 bases identical to TRBD1. CDR3 length: 14 residues. The J segment lost 8 bases and the V segment lost 7 bases, leaving 8 bases of the junction unmatched. Germline CDR1 is MNHNS and CDR2 is SASEGT. The DNA for the CDR3 is TGTGCCAGCAATCGCGGGACAGGGGGGGGTACGCAGTATTTT. It codes for CASNRGTGGGTQYF.

The chain recombines TRBV27 with TRBJ2-1, with TRBD2 matching 9 bases. Germline CDR1 and CDR2: MNHEY and SMNVEV (reference sequence). V gave up 5 bases and J gave up 4 bases; unmatched junction bases: 3. This CDR3 is built from 14 residues. CDR3 amino acids: CASSIAGEYNEQFF. The CDR3 DNA is TGTGCCAGCAGTATAGCGGGGGAGTACAATGAGCAGTTCTTC.